This T cell receptor (beta chain) appears in the sequencing data of a study of blood T cell repertoires in COVID-19. Source study methods: From reference gene primer amplification, estimates of nucleated cell counts were derived. Only in-frame clones appear in the TCRdb table, and some are missing; sequencing was by immunoSEQ multiplex PCR. D and trimming were read from the DNA, whereas the V and J calls and clone size are those reported in that table. The sample records 65,000 to 75,000 clones, approximately 82% being singletons. In germline, CDR1 is SGDLS, CDR2 YYNGEE. V lost 0 bases, J lost 4 bases, and 9 bases stayed unmatched. The length of the CDR3 is 17 residues. This clone has just one count.

This sequence originates from a woman aged 80 or older with acute or convalescent COVID-19. The chain recombines TRBV9 with TRBJ1-2, with 10 bases that match TRBD1. The sequenced material came from peripheral blood. The CDR3 loop reads CASSVAGQGGLAYGYTF. Here the CDR3 DNA reads TGTGCCAGCAGCGTAGCTGGACAGGGGGGTTTGGCCTATGGCTACACCTTC.